This TCR beta chain derives from a study of T cell changes during pregnancy in multiple sclerosis. Some clones are missing from TCRdb's copy, which holds only in-frame ones; the method was immunoSEQ multiplex PCR. The repertoire includes tens of thousands of clones, roughly 96% of them detected once, and approximately 2.5% sits in the top ten. Trimming shortened V by 2 bases and J by 2 bases, and 13 bases separated the two germline ends. This CDR3 contains 15 residues. The V gene's germline CDR1 is KGHSH and CDR2 LQKENI. The clonotype was recovered from a female donor with multiple sclerosis, enrolled in a pregnancy study. The rearrangement joins TRBV18 to TRBJ2-7; possibly TRBD1 for D (6 bases). The material sequenced was CD8+ T cells from peripheral blood mononuclear cells, taken after pregnancy. The CDR3 region is CASSPDQGRTYEQYF. The CDR3 nucleotides are TGTGCCAGCTCACCAGACCAGGGGAGAACCTACGAGCAGTACTTC.